The clone carrying this TCR beta chain was detected ten times or more. The data originate from a study of T cells in Graves' hyperthyroidism and ophthalmopathy. V was pared by 4 bases and J by 10 bases, with 14 bases between. CDR1 and CDR2 (germline): DFQATT, SNEGSKA (reference sequence). CDR3 size: 12 residues. RNA transcripts yielded amplified TCR beta CDR3 regions. With the HTBI primer set, the TCR CDR3 went through a first round of RT-PCR. TCRdb recomputed calls from the multiplex PCR reads with MiXCR, one row per CDR3 protein. The sample records 350,000 to 400,000 distinct CDR3 sequences, less than 20% being singletons.

V is TRBV20-1 and J is TRBJ2-1; unclear D gene. The TCR was taken from a man between 18 and 35 years old with Graves' ophthalmopathy. The specimen was blood. This CDR3 reads CSATAPWKEQFF. CDR3 sequence (DNA): TGCAGTGCTACTGCGCCCTGGAAGGAGCAGTTCTTC.